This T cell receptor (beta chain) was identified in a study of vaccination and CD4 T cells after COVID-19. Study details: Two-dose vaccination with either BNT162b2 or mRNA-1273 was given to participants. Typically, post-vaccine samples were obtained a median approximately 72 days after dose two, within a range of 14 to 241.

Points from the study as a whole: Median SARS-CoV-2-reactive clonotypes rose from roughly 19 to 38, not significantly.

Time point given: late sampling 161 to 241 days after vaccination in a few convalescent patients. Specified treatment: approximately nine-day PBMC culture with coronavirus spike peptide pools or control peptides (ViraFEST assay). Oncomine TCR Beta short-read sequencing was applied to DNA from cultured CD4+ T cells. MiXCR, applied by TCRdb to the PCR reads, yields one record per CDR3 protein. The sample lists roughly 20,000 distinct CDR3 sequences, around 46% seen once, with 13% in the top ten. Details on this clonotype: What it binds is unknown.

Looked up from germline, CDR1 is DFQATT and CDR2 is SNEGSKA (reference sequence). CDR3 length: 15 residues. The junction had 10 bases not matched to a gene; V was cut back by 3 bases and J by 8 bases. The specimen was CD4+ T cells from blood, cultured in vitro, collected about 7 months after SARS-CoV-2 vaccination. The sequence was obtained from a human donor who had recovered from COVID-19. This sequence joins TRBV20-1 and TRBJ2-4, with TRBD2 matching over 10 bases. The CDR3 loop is CSARIEREGQYIQYF. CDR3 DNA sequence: TGCAGTGCTAGGATTGAGCGGGAGGGCCAGTACATTCAGTACTTC.